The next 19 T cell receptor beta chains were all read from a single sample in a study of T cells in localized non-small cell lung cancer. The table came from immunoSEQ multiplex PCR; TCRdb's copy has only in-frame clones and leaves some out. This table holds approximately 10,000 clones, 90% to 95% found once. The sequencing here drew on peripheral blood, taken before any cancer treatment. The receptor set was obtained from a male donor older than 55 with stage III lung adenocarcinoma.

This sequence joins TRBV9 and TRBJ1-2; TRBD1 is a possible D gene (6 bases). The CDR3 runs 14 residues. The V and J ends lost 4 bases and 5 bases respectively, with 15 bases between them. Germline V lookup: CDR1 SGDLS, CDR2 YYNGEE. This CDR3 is CASSYRELGYGYTF. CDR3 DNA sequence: TGTGCCAGCAGCTACAGGGAATTGGGTTATGGCTACACCTTC.

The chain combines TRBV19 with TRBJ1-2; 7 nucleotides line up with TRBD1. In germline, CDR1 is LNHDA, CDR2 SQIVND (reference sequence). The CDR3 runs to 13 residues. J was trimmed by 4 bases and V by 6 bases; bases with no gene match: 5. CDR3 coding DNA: TGTGCCAGTAGCCAGACAGGGATCTATGGCTACACCTTC. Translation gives CASSQTGIYGYTF.

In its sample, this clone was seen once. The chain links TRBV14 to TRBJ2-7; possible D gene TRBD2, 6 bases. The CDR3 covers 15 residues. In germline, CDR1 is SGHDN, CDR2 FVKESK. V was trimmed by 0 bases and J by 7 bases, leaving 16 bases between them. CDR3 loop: CASSQDQGDFFEQYF. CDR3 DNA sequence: TGTGCCAGCAGCCAAGATCAAGGGGACTTTTTTGAGCAGTACTTC.

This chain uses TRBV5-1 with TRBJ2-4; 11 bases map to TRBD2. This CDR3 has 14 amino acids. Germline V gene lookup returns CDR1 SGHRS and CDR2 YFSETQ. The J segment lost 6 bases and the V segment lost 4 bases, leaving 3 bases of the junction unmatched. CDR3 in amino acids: CASSLGTSGNIQYF. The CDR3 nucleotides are TGCGCCAGCAGCCTCGGGACTAGCGGAAACATTCAGTACTTC.

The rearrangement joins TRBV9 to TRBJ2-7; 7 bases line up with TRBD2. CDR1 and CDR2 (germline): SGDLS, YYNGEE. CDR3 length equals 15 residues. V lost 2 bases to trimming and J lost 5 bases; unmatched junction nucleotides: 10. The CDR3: CASSVGTTILDEQYF. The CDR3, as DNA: TGTGCCAGCAGCGTCGGGACTACAATACTGGACGAGCAGTACTTC.

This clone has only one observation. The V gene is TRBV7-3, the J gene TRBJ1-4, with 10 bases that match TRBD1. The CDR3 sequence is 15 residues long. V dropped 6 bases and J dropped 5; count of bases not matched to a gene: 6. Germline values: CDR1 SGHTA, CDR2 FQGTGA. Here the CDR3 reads CASSPGTGVNEKLFF. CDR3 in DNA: TGTGCCAGCAGTCCCGGGACAGGGGTGAATGAAAAACTGTTTTTT.

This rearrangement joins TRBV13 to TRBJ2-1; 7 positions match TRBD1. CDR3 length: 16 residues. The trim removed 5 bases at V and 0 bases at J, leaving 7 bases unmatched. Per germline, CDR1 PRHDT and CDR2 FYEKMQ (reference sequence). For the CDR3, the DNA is TGTGCCAGCAGCATCTCGACAGGGCGCTCCTACAATGAGCAGTTCTTC. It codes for CASSISTGRSYNEQFF.

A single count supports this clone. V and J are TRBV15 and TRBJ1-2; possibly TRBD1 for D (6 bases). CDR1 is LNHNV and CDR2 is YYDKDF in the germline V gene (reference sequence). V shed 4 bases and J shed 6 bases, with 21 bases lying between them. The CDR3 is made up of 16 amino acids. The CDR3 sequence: CATSTRGSATLHGYTF. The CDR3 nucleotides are TGTGCCACCAGCACCAGGGGCTCAGCGACTCTTCATGGCTACACCTTC.

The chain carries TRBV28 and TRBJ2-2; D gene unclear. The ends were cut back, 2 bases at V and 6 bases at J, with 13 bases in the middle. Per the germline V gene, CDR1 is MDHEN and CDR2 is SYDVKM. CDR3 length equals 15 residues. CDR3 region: CASSLSQIGAGELFF. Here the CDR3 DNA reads TGTGCCAGCAGTTTAAGCCAGATCGGCGCCGGGGAGCTGTTTTTT.

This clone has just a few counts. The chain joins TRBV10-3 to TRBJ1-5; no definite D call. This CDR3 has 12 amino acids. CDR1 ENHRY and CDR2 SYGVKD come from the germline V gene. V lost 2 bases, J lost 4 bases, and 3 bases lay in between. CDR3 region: CAISERNQPQHF. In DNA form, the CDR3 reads TGTGCCATCAGTGAGAGAAATCAGCCCCAGCATTTT.

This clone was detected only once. The CDR3 is CSVANTMNTEAFF. The DNA of the CDR3 is TGCAGCGTTGCAAATACCATGAACACTGAAGCTTTCTTT. The chain joins TRBV29-1 to TRBJ1-1; D is ambiguous. The germline CDR1 and CDR2 sequences are SQVTM and ANQGSEA. CDR3 length equals 13 residues. Deletions cut 4 bases from V and 0 bases from J, with 9 bases between. Using reference TRBV29-1 and TRBJ1-1 for the parts outside the CDR3, the full variable domain is SAVISQKPSRDICQRGTSLTIQCQVDSQVTMMFWYRQQPGQSLTLIATANQGSEATYESGFVIDKFPISRPNLTFSTLTVSNMSPEDSSIYLCSVANTMNTEAFFGQGTRLTVV.

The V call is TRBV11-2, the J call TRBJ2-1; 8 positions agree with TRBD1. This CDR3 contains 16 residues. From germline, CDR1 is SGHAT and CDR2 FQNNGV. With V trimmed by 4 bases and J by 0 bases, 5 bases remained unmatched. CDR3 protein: CASSSLDRVSYNEQFF. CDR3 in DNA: TGTGCCAGCAGCTCCCTGGACAGGGTCTCCTACAATGAGCAGTTCTTC.

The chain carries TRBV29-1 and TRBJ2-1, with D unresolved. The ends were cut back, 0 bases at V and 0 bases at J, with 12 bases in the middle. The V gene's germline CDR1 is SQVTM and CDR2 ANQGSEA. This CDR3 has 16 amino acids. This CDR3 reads CSVEDPSSSSYNEQFF. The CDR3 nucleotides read TGCAGCGTTGAAGATCCGTCCTCGAGCTCCTACAATGAGCAGTTCTTC.

The CDR3 coding sequence is TGTGCCTGGAGTGTAGGGTTAGGGGGCTCAGAGACCCAGTACTTC. Its translation is CAWSVGLGGSETQYF. The chain joins TRBV30 to TRBJ2-5, with 7 bases identical to TRBD1. The CDR3 covers 15 residues. J was trimmed by 4 bases and V by 0 bases; bases with no gene match: 8. Germline V CDR1 and CDR2: GTSNPN, SVGIG (reference sequence). Complete variable domain (other parts from reference TRBV30 and TRBJ2-5): SQTIHQWPATLVQPVGSPLSLECTVEGTSNPNLYWYRQAAGRGLQLLFYSVGIGQISSEVPQNLSASRPQDRQFILSSKKLLLSDSGFYLCAWSVGLGGSETQYFGPGTRLLVL.

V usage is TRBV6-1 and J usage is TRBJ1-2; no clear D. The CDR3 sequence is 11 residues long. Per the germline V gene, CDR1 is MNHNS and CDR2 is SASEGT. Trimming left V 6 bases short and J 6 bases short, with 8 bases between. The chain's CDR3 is CASRAGNGYTF. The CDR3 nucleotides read TGTGCCAGCAGGGCCGGTAATGGCTACACCTTC.

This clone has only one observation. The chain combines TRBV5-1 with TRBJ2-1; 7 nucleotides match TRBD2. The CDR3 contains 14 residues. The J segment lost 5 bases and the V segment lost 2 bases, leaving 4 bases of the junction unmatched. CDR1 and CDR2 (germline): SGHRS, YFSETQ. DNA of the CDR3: TGCGCCAGCAGCTTAGGCGGGGGACACAATGAGCAGTTCTTC. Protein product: CASSLGGGHNEQFF.

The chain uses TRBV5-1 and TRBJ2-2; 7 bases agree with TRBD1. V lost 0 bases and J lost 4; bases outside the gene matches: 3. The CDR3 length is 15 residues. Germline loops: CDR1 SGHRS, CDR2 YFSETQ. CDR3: CASSLADRSTGELFF. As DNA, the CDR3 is TGCGCCAGCAGCTTGGCGGACAGGTCCACCGGGGAGCTGTTTTTT.

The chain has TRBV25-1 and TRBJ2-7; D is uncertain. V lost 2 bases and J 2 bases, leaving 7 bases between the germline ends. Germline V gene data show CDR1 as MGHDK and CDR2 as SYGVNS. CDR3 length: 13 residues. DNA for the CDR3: TGTGCCAGCAGTGAAAGCAAACCCTACGAGCAGTACTTC. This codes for CASSESKPYEQYF.

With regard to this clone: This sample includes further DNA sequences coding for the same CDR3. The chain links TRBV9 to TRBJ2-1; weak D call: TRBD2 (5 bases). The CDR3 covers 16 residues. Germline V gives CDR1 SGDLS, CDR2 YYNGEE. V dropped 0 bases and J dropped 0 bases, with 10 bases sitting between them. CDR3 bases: TGTGCCAGCAGCGTAGTCAGCGGAAGCTCCTACAATGAGCAGTTCTTC. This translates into CASSVVSGSSYNEQFF.